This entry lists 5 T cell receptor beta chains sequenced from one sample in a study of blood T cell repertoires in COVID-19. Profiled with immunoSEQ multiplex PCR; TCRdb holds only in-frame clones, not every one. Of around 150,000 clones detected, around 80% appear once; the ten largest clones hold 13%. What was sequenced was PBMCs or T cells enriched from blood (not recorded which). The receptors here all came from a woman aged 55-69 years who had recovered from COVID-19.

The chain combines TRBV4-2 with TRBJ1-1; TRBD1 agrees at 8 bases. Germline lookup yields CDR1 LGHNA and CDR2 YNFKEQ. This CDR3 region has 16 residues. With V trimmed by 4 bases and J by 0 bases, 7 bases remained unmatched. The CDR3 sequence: CASSPSAGGLNTEAFF. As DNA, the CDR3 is TGTGCCAGCAGCCCCTCAGCAGGGGGCTTGAACACTGAAGCTTTCTTT.

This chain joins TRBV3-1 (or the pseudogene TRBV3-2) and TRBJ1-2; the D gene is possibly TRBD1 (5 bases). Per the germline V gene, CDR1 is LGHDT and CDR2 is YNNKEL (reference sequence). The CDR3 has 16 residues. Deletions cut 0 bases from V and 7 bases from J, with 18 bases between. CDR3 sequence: CASSQEAAMTVGGYTF. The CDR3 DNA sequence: TGTGCCAGCAGCCAAGAGGCGGCGATGACAGTTGGTGGCTACACCTTC.

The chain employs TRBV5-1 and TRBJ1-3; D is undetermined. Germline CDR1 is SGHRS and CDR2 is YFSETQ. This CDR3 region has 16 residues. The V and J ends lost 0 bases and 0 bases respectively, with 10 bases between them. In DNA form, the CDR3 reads TGCGCCAGCAGCTTGGCTCCCCTAGGCTCTGGAAACACCATATATTTT. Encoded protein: CASSLAPLGSGNTIYF.

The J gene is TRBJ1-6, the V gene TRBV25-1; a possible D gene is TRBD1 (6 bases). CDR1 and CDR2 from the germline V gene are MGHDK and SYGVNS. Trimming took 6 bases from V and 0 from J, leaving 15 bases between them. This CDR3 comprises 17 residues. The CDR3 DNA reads TGTGCCAGCAGCGAACAGGGTACCCGCTCCTATAATTCACCCCTCCACTTT. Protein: CASSEQGTRSYNSPLHF.

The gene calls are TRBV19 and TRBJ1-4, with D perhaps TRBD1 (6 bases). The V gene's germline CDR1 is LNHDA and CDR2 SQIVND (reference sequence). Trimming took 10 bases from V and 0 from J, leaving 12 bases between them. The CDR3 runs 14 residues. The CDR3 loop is CATVQGSTNEKLFF. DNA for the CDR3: TGTGCCACGGTACAGGGATCAACTAATGAAAAACTGTTTTTT.